This T cell receptor beta chain was identified during a study of T cells in Graves' hyperthyroidism and ophthalmopathy. Overall study results and limits: Clonotypes that were expanded in thyroid above 0.001 mostly appeared in blood too.

With V trimmed by 5 bases and J by 6 bases, 19 bases remained unmatched. This CDR3 has 18 residues. Germline CDR1 reads MNHNS; CDR2 reads SASEGT. Absence of ophthalmopathy progression within 18 months defined stable Graves' hyperthyroidism. Clinical symptoms, serum thyroxine, TRAb, thyroid ultrasound and orbital computed tomography established diagnosis. The PBMCs were sourced from fresh peripheral blood (about 9.7 ml). TCR beta CDR3 region amplification was performed from RNA transcripts. The primer set for the first-round RT-PCR of the TCR CDR3 was HTBI. A single record per CDR3 protein comes from TCRdb applying MiXCR to the multiplex PCR reads. The table records about 110,000 distinct CDR3 sequences, 16% of them present only once. This clonotype was counted at least ten times. The antigen is not known.

The TCR comes from a woman aged 45-65 years with Graves' hyperthyroidism. The sequenced sample consisted of blood. The rearrangement links TRBV6-1 to TRBJ2-7; the match to TRBD1 covers 10 bases. The CDR3: CASSYGSPRTGGRLEQYF. In DNA form, the CDR3 reads TGTGCCAGCAGTTACGGTAGCCCGAGGACAGGGGGGAGGCTCGAGCAGTACTTC.